This is a list of T cell receptor beta chains from one sample in a study of T cell changes during pregnancy in multiple sclerosis. Method: immunoSEQ multiplex PCR; TCRdb's copy keeps in-frame clones and lacks some. The data contain tens of thousands of clones, about 90% of them singletons. The sequences come from CD4+ T cells from peripheral blood mononuclear cells, collected in the second trimester of pregnancy. These receptors all come from a female donor in good health, enrolled as a control in a pregnancy study. CDR3s leave out the opening cysteine and the closing phenylalanine or tryptophan. A clone size is listed for some rows: how often the clone was seen (once, few, many), or a class if it is expanded.

.	TRBV9	TRBJ2-6	ASSVANLVSSGANVLT
few	TRBV30	TRBJ1-1	AWSVGRYEAF
.	TRBV18	TRBJ1-1	ASSPGAGEAF
.	TRBV9	TRBJ2-5	ASSVEGLGETQY
.	TRBV19	TRBJ2-2	ASSIRDRAGELF
once	TRBV6-7	TRBJ1-5	ASTHYGPQH
.	TRBV29-1	TRBJ1-1	SVGGTNRMNTEAF
.	TRBV7-9	TRBJ2-1	ASSQRTSVDYNEQF
.	TRBV7-2	TRBJ1-5	ASSLGGWDNQPQH
.	TRBV6-1	TRBJ2-7	ASRAGTGIYEQY
.	TRBV7-3	TRBJ2-1	ASSLGRGGYNEQF
.	TRBV4-1	TRBJ2-5	ASSQVISGAQETQY
.	TRBV7-2	TRBJ1-2	ASSSDTHRAGYT
.	TRBV11-3	TRBJ2-1	ASSLDNEQF
.	TRBV27	TRBJ1-4	ASSLSGTGGINEKLF
.	TRBV5-1	TRBJ1-3	ASSLSQGTGNTIY
.	TRBV28	TRBJ1-1	ASSLYRGNGMNTEAF
.	TRBV6-5	TRBJ1-2	ASSNGQGVNYGYT
.	TRBV15	TRBJ2-5	ATSRVTSGKETQY
.	TRBV13	TRBJ1-2	ASSPRGGGYT
.	TRBV19	TRBJ2-3	ASSLKGTPGADTQY
.	TRBV6-6	TRBJ1-1	ASSYWGREAEAF
.	TRBV11-2	TRBJ1-2	ASSLVAGDYGYT
.	TRBV11-2	TRBJ1-2	ASSPRQASLGYGYT
few	TRBV6-4	TRBJ1-5	ASSEGARQPQH